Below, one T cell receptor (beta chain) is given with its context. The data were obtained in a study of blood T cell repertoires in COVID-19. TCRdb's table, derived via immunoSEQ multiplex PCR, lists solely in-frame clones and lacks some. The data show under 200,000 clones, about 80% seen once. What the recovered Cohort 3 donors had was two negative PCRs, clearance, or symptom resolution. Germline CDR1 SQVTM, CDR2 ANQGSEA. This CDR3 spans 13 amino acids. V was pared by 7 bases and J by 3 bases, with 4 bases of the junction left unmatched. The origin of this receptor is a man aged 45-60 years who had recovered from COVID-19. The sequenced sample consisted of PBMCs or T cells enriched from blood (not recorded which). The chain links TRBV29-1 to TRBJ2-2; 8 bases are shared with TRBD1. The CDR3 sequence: CSALTGDTGELFF. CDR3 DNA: TGCAGCGCCCTGACAGGGGACACCGGGGAGCTGTTTTTT.